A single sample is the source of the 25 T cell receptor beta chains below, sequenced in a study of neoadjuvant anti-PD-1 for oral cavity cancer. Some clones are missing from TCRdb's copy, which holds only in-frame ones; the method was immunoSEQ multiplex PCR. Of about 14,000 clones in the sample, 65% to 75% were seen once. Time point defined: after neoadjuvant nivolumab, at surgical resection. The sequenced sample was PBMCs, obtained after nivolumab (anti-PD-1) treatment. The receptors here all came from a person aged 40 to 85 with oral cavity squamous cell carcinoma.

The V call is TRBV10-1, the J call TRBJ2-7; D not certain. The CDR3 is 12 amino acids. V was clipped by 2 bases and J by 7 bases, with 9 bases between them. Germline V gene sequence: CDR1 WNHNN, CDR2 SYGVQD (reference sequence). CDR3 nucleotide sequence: TGCGCCAGCAGTGAGGCCTCACGGGAGCAGTACTTC. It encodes CASSEASREQYF.

The CDR3 bases are TGTGCCAGCAGTGATCAACTAGCGGGCTCCTACGAGCAGTACTTC. It encodes CASSDQLAGSYEQYF. The J gene is TRBJ2-7, the V gene TRBV6-4; 9 bases align to TRBD2. Germline values: CDR1 MRHNA, CDR2 SNTAGT. The CDR3 is made up of 15 amino acids. The V and J ends lost 3 bases and 0 bases, in that order; junction bases with no gene match: 3.

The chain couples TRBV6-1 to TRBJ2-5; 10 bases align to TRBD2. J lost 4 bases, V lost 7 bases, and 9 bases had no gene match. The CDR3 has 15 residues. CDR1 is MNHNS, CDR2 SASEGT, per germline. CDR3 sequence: CASMSAGGRGETQYF. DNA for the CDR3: TGTGCCAGCATGTCAGCGGGAGGGCGGGGAGAGACCCAGTACTTC.

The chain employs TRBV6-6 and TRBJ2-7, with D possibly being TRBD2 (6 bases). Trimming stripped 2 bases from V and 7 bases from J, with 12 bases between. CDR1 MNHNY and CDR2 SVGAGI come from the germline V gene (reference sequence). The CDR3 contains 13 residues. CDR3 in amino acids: CASSYGTGTEQYF. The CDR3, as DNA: TGTGCCAGCAGTTACGGGACCGGGACTGAGCAGTACTTC.

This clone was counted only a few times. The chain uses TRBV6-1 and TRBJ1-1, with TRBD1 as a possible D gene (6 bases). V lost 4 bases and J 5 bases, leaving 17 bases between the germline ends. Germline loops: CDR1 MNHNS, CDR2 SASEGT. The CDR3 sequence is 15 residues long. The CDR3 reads CASSGKQGSGTEAFF. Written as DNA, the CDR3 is TGTGCCAGCAGTGGTAAACAGGGATCGGGAACTGAAGCTTTCTTT.

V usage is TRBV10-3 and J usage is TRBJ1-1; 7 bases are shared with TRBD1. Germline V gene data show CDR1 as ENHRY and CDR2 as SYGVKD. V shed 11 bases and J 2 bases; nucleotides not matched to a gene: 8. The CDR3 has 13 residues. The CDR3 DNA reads TGTGCCGCCCGGGACAGTGATAACACTGAAGCTTTCTTT. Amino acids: CAARDSDNTEAFF.

The chain's CDR3 is CAISESQGNYNEQFF. The CDR3 DNA reads TGTGCCATCAGTGAGTCTCAGGGAAACTACAATGAGCAGTTCTTC. This chain joins TRBV10-3 and TRBJ2-1; weak D call: TRBD1 (5 bases). Germline values: CDR1 ENHRY, CDR2 SYGVKD. V shed 0 bases and J shed 3 bases, with 9 bases lying between them. The CDR3 runs 15 residues.

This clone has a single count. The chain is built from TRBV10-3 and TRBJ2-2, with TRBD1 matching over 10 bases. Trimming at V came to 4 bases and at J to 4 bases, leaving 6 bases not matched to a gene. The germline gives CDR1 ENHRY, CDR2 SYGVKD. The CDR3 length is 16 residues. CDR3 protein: CAISGGGQGITGELFF. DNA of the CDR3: TGTGCCATCAGTGGAGGGGGACAGGGGATCACCGGGGAGCTGTTTTTT.

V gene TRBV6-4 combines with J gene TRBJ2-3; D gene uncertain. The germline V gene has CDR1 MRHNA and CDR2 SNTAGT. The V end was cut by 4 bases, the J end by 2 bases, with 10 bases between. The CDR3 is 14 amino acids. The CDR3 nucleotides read TGTGCCAGCAGTGGAGGTAGCACCACAGATACGCAGTATTTT. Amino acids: CASSGGSTTDTQYF.

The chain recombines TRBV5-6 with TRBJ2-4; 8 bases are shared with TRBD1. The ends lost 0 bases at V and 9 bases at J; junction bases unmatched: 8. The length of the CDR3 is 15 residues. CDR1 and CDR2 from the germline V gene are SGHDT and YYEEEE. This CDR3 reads CASSLVFQGASIQYF. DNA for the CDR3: TGTGCCAGCAGCTTGGTTTTTCAGGGGGCGAGCATTCAGTACTTC.

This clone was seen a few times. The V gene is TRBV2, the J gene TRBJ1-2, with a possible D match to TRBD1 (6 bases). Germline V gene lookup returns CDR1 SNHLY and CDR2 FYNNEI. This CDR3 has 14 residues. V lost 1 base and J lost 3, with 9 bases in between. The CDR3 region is CASSEGYRDYGYTF. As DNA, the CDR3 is TGTGCCAGCAGTGAAGGGTACAGGGACTATGGCTACACCTTC.

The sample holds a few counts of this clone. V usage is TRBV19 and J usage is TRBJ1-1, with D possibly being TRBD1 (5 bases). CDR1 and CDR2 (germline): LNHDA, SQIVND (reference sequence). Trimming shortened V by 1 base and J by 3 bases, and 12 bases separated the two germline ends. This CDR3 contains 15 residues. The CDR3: CASSIGGGLDTEAFF. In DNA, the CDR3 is TGTGCCAGTAGTATAGGTGGGGGACTAGACACTGAAGCTTTCTTT.

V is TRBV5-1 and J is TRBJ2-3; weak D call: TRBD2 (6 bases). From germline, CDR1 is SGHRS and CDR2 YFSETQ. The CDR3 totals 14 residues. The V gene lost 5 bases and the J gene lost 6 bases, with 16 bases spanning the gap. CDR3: CASSRRERFDTQYF. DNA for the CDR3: TGCGCCAGCAGTCGACGGGAGCGTTTCGATACGCAGTATTTT. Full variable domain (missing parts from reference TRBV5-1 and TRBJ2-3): KAGVTQTPRYLIKTRGQQVTLSCSPISGHRSVSWYQQTPGQGLQFLFEYFSETQRNKGNFPGRFSGRQFSNSRSEMNVSTLELGDSALYLCASSRRERFDTQYFGPGTRLTVL.

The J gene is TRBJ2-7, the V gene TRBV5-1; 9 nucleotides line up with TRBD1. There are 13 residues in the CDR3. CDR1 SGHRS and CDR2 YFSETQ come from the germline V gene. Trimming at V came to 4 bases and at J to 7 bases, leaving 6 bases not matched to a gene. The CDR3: CASSVQGQGEQYF. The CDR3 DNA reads TGCGCCAGCAGCGTACAGGGACAGGGTGAGCAGTACTTC. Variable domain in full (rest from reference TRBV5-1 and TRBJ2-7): KAGVTQTPRYLIKTRGQQVTLSCSPISGHRSVSWYQQTPGQGLQFLFEYFSETQRNKGNFPGRFSGRQFSNSRSEMNVSTLELGDSALYLCASSVQGQGEQYFGPGTRLTVT.

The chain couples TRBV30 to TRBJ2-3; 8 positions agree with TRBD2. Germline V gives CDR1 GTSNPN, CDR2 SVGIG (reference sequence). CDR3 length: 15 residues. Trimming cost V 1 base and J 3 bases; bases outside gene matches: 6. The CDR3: CAWSGSGRMTDTQYF. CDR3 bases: TGTGCCTGGAGTGGAAGCGGGAGAATGACAGATACGCAGTATTTT.

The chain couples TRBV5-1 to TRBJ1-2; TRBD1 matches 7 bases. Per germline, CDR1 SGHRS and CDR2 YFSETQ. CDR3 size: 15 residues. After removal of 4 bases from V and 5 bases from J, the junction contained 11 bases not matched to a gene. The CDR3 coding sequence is TGCGCCAGCAGCCCTCGGGACAGCCCCTATTATGGCTACACCTTC. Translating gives CASSPRDSPYYGYTF. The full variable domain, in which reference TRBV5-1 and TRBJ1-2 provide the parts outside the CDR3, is KAGVTQTPRYLIKTRGQQVTLSCSPISGHRSVSWYQQTPGQGLQFLFEYFSETQRNKGNFPGRFSGRQFSNSRSEMNVSTLELGDSALYLCASSPRDSPYYGYTFGSGTRLTVV.

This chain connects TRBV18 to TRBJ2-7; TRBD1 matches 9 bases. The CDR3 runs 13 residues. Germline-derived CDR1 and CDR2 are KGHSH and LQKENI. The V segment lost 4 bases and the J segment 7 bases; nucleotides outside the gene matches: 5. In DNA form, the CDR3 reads TGTGCCAGCTCACGCACAGGGGGCAGGGAGCAGTACTTC. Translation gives CASSRTGGREQYF.

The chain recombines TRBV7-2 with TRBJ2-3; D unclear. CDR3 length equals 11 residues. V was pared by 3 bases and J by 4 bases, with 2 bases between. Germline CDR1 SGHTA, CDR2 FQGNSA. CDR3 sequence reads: CASSFSDTQYF. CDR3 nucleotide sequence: TGTGCCAGCAGCTTTTCAGATACGCAGTATTTT.

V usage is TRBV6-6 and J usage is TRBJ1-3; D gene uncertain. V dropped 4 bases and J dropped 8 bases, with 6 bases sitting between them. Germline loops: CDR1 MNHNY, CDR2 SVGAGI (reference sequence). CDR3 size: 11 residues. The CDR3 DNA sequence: TGTGCCAGCAGTTCCCTCTACACCATATATTTT. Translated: CASSSLYTIYF.

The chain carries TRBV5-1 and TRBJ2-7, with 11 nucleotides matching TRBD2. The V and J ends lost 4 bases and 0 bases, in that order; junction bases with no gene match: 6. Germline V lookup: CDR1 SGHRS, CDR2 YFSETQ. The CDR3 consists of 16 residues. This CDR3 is CASSTGTSGSSYEQYF. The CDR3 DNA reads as TGCGCCAGCAGCACCGGGACTAGCGGTAGCTCCTACGAGCAGTACTTC.

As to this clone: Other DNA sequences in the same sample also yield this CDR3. The CDR3 coding sequence is TGCAGTGCTAGAGATCCGTACGAGCAGTACTTC. Its protein product is CSARDPYEQYF. The V gene is TRBV20-1, the J gene TRBJ2-7; D ambiguous. The germline V and J ends were trimmed by 0 bases and 4 bases, with 4 bases remaining between them. CDR3 length: 11 amino acids. The germline V gene encodes CDR1 DFQATT and CDR2 SNEGSKA (reference sequence).

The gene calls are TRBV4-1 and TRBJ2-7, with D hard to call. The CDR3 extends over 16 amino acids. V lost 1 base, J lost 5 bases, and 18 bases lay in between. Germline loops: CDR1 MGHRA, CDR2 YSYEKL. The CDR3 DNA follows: TGCGCCAGCAGCCAAGTCGTTCCGGGTAGGGCTAACGAGCAGTACTTC. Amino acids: CASSQVVPGRANEQYF.

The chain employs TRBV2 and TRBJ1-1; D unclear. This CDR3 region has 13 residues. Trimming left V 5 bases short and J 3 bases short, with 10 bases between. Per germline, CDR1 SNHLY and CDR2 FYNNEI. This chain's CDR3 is CASSLEPYTEAFF. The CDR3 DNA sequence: TGTGCCAGCAGTCTCGAACCCTACACTGAAGCTTTCTTT.

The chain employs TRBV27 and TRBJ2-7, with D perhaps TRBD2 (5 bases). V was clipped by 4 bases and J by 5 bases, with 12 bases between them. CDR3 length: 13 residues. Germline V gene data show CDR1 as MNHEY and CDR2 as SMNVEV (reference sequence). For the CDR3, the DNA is TGTGCCAGCAGTTCAGGAACTAGGCACGAGCAGTACTTC. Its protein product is CASSSGTRHEQYF.

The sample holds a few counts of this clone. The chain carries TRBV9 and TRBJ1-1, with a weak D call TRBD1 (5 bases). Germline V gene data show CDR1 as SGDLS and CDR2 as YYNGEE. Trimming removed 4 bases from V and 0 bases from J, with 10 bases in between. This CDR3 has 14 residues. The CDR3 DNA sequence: TGTGCCAGCAGCACTACAGGTATGAACACTGAAGCTTTCTTT. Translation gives CASSTTGMNTEAFF.